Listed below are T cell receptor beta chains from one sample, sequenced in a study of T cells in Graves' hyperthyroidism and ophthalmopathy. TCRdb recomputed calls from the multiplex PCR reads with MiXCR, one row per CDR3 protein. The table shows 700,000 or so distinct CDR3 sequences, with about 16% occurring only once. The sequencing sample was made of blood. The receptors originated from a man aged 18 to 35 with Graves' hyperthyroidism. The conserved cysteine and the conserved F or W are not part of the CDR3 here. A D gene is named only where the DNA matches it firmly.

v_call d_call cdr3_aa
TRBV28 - ASSITGDGETQY
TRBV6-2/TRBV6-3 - ASSYPPIEAF
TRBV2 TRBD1 ASSAGTGIDWQY
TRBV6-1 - ASSYLYRQQETQY
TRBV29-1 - SVVGGTDTYEQY
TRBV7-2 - ASSLAVGASYEQY
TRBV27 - ASSPGERAYNEQF
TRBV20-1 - SATPPGTWTQY
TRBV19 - ASRQRDEAF
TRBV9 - ASSPSVGGTEAF
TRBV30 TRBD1 AWSDRGVTGELF
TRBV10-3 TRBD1 AIIKGDREGNEQF
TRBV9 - ASSVSYDTQY
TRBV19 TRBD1 ASSFQQGEDTEAF
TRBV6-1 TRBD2 ASSTPSSGRAPGTDTQY
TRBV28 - ASTLARPNYGYT
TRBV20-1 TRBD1 SAREGQGNQPQH
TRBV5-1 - ASKMDREGTQY
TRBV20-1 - SARVLAEGGEQY
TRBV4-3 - ASSHEMGWEKLF
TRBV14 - ASSRSRRSSYEQY
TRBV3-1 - ASSPAPGTTYEQY
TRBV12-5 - ASGPTTYEQY
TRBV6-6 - ASSYGQFLTGELF
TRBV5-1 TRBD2 ASRLPGLAGRSSYNEQF
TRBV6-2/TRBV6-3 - ASSYWGAYNQPQH
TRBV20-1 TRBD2 SATGGSNNEQF